This passage covers 10 T cell receptor beta chains from one sample sequenced in a study of blood T cell repertoires in COVID-19. The method was immunoSEQ multiplex PCR; TCRdb's version includes in-frame clones alone and lacks a portion of them. The data hold 310,000 or so clones, with around four fifths observed a single time. The specimen was peripheral blood. Receptor source: a woman between 45 and 65 years old with acute or convalescent COVID-19.

The chain carries TRBV19 and TRBJ1-3; no firm D call. The CDR3 covers 14 residues. Germline CDR1 reads LNHDA; CDR2 reads SQIVND (reference sequence). The V gene lost 3 bases and the J gene lost 2 bases, with 8 bases spanning the gap. In nucleotides, the CDR3 is TGTGCCAGTAGTATCTCGTCTGCTGGAAACACCATATATTTT. It translates to CASSISSAGNTIYF. Based on the CDR3 plus reference TRBV19 and TRBJ1-3, the full variable domain is DGGITQSPKYLFRKEGQNVTLSCEQNLNHDAMYWYRQDPGQGLRLIYYSQIVNDFQKGDIAEGYSVSREKKESFPLTVTSAQKNPTAFYLCASSISSAGNTIYFGEGSWLTVV.

The V gene is TRBV5-1, the J gene TRBJ2-3; no firm D call. Between the trimmed V and J ends, which lost 2 bases and 2 bases, there was a span of 6 bases. Germline loops: CDR1 SGHRS, CDR2 YFSETQ. The length of the CDR3 is 13 residues. The CDR3 DNA is TGCGCCAGCAGCTTACAAATCACAGATACGCAGTATTTT. This encodes CASSLQITDTQYF.

CDR3 amino acids: CASRTQGIDYGYTF. In nucleotides, the CDR3 is TGTGCCAGCAGGACTCAGGGGATCGACTATGGCTACACCTTC. The chain joins TRBV6-6 to TRBJ1-2; D might be TRBD1 (6 bases). V dropped 6 bases and J dropped 3 bases, with 14 bases sitting between them. The CDR3 is 14 amino acids. CDR1 and CDR2 from the germline V gene are MNHNY and SVGAGI (reference sequence).

The rearrangement uses TRBV19 and TRBJ1-5; D is possibly TRBD1 (6 bases). Per germline, CDR1 LNHDA and CDR2 SQIVND (reference sequence). V gave up 1 base and J gave up 1 base, with 11 bases separating them. The length of the CDR3 is 16 residues. CDR3 nucleotide sequence: TGTGCCAGTAGTATAGTGGGCAGGGGAAGCAATCAGCCCCAGCATTTT. Translation: CASSIVGRGSNQPQHF.

The chain combines TRBV7-2 with TRBJ2-3; 7 bases fit TRBD1. Germline assignment: CDR1 SGHTA and CDR2 FQGNSA. The CDR3 runs to 14 residues. The J segment lost 2 bases and the V segment lost 6 bases, leaving 5 bases of the junction unmatched. CDR3 sequence reads: CASSRQGYTDTQYF. Here the CDR3 DNA reads TGTGCCAGCAGTCGACAGGGTTACACAGATACGCAGTATTTT. Supplemented by reference TRBV7-2 and TRBJ2-3, the full variable domain reads GAGVSQSPSNKVTEKGKDVELRCDPISGHTALYWYRQSLGQGLEFLIYFQGNSAPDKSGLPSDRFSAERTGGSVSTLTIQRTQQEDSAVYLCASSRQGYTDTQYFGPGTRLTVL.

This chain connects TRBV9 to TRBJ1-6; no clear D. V shed 0 bases and J shed 5 bases, with 18 bases lying between them. Germline V gene data show CDR1 as SGDLS and CDR2 as YYNGEE. This CDR3 is built from 18 residues. The CDR3 DNA is TGTGCCAGCAGCGTAGATTCGCGGAGGCCCTGGGATAATTCACCCCTCCACTTT. Translating gives CASSVDSRRPWDNSPLHF.

This chain uses TRBV18 with TRBJ1-2; 8 bases fit TRBD1. The germline V gene encodes CDR1 KGHSH and CDR2 LQKENI. This CDR3 comprises 15 residues. Germline trimming cut 6 bases from V and 6 bases from J; bases unmatched to any gene: 12. CDR3 sequence (DNA): TGTGCCAGCTCGGGAGGACAGGGTACGGTAGATGGCTACACCTTC. It translates to CASSGGQGTVDGYTF.

This chain connects TRBV6-5 to TRBJ2-2; no reliable D call. In germline, CDR1 is MNHEY, CDR2 SVGAGI. Deletions cut 2 bases from V and 1 base from J, with 2 bases between. The CDR3 totals 13 residues. The CDR3 protein is CASSYQNTGELFF. DNA of the CDR3: TGTGCCAGCAGTTACCAGAACACCGGGGAGCTGTTTTTT.

This clone occurred a few times. This chain joins TRBV6-6 and TRBJ1-1; perhaps TRBD1 as D (5 bases). Germline V lookup: CDR1 MNHNY, CDR2 SVGAGI (reference sequence). Trimming took 6 bases from V and 1 from J, leaving 9 bases between them. The CDR3 runs to 13 residues. The CDR3 loop reads CASSQDTNTEAFF. CDR3 nucleotide sequence: TGTGCCAGCAGCCAGGACACGAACACTGAAGCTTTCTTT.

In its sample, this clone was seen a few times. The gene calls are TRBV11-2 and TRBJ1-6; D is unclear. CDR3 size: 14 residues. The ends were cut back, 2 bases at V and 10 bases at J, with 12 bases in the middle. The germline V gene has CDR1 SGHAT and CDR2 FQNNGV. In nucleotides, the CDR3 is TGTGCCAGCAGCTTATTCCTCGCCGGGTCACCCCTCCACTTT. Amino acid sequence: CASSLFLAGSPLHF. Supplemented by reference TRBV11-2 and TRBJ1-6, the full variable domain reads EAGVAQSPRYKIIEKRQSVAFWCNPISGHATLYWYQQILGQGPKLLIQFQNNGVVDDSQLPKDRFSAERLKGVDSTLKIQPAKLEDSAVYLCASSLFLAGSPLHFGNGTRLTVT.